This T cell receptor beta chain appears in the sequencing data of a study of technical replicates of blood from a handful of donors. Assay used: immunoSEQ multiplex PCR; TCRdb lists only in-frame clones, some missing. The sample holds 50,000 to 65,000 clones, 80% to 95% seen once. The CDR3 covers 14 residues. The germline CDR1 and CDR2 sequences are LGHNA and YSLEER. V was shortened by 1 base and J by 1 base, with 7 bases between the two germline ends. Sequenced input: PBMCs. The sequence came from a human donor in good health. Some clones in this sample may be carry-over from other donors' samples. V and J are TRBV4-3 and TRBJ1-1; the D gene is possibly TRBD1 (5 bases). The CDR3 DNA follows: TGCGCCAGCAGCCAAGCCAGGGCGAACACTGAAGCTTTCTTT. This encodes CASSQARANTEAFF.